This TCR beta chain came from a study of shared clonotypes between healthy human individuals. About the research overall: CD8 memory received one plate per donor, CD8 naive two, CD4 memory three and CD4 naive three. General study points: Some clonotypes were shared by all four sorted-subset donors, while others were not shared. The non-shared ones had lower generation probabilities than the shared ones. Incomplete sequencing of sorted subsets was indicated by rarefaction despite large depth.

Notes on this clone: Its antigen is not identified.

Every one of the donors was a Caucasian adult that lived in Nashville, Tennessee. The table came from immunoSEQ multiplex PCR; TCRdb's copy has only in-frame clones and leaves some out. The sample lists 2 million to 2.5 million clones, around 95% seen once, with less than 0.15% in the top ten. Per the germline V gene, CDR1 is MNHEY and CDR2 is SVGAGI. The CDR3 consists of 14 residues. Trimming shortened V by 8 bases and J by 1 base, and 12 bases separated the two germline ends. The gene calls are TRBV6-5 and TRBJ1-5, with D hard to call. The sequenced sample consisted of naive CD4+ T cells sorted from blood. This sample's subset: CD45RA+ positively selected. The sequence derives from a man between 18 and 29 years old in good health. The CDR3 coding sequence is TGTGCCAGCGCCACTACGGACAGCAATCAGCCCCAGCATTTT. As protein: CASATTDSNQPQHF.